The 22 T cell receptor beta chains given below trace back to one sample, sequenced in a study of T cells after yellow fever vaccination. TCRdb used MiXCR to reprocess the 5' RACE reads, holding one entry per CDR3 protein. The sample lists a few hundred thousand distinct CDR3 sequences, approximately 8% seen once, with about 3% in the top ten. Sequenced material: CD4+ T cells sorted from PBMCs, taken 5 days after the yellow fever booster vaccination. The receptors come from a young man who received the YFV17D yellow fever vaccine.

This clonotype was detected only a few times. The CDR3 DNA sequence: TGCGGGGACCTCTCTCAGAACTATGGCTACACCTTC. As protein: CGDLSQNYGYTF. The V gene is TRBV29-1, the J gene TRBJ1-2; D is perhaps TRBD1 (5 bases). CDR1 and CDR2 (germline): SQVTM, ANQGSEA. This CDR3 contains 12 residues.

This clonotype has a count of ten or more. The chain combines TRBV7-2 with TRBJ2-7; D not resolved. Trimming pared 2 bases from V and 2 bases from J, leaving 7 bases between. The CDR3 spans 13 residues. Germline CDR1 SGHTA, CDR2 FQGNSA. The chain's CDR3 is CASSLQVPYEQYF. For the CDR3, the DNA is TGTGCCAGCAGCTTACAGGTCCCCTACGAGCAGTACTTC.

V usage is TRBV30 and J usage is TRBJ1-1; D not certain. Trimming pared 4 bases from V and 1 base from J, leaving 4 bases between. There are 11 residues in the CDR3. Per the germline V gene, CDR1 is GTSNPN and CDR2 is SVGIG (reference sequence). The CDR3 DNA sequence: TGTGCCTGGAATAGGAACACTGAAGCTTTCTTT. Its protein product is CAWNRNTEAFF.

This clonotype was counted between two and nine times. DNA for the CDR3: TGTGCCAGCATCAAAATGGCGGGTTTCACAGATACGCAGTATTTT. Its translation is CASIKMAGFTDTQYF. This chain links TRBV7-2 with TRBJ2-3, with D possibly matching TRBD2 (5 bases). The CDR3 extends over 15 amino acids. The ends were cut back, 7 bases at V and 2 bases at J, with 16 bases in the middle. The germline gives CDR1 SGHTA, CDR2 FQGNSA.

The chain has TRBV7-9 and TRBJ2-7; D not resolved. V gave up 3 bases and J gave up 7 bases, with 7 bases separating them. CDR1 SEHNR and CDR2 FQNEAQ come from the germline V gene (reference sequence). The CDR3 is 11 amino acids. In DNA form, the CDR3 reads TGTGCCAGCAGCTTGGAAGAAGAGCAGTACTTC. Translated, it gives CASSLEEEQYF.

This sequence joins TRBV18 and TRBJ1-5; unclear D gene. CDR1 is KGHSH and CDR2 is LQKENI in the germline V gene. Trimming shortened V by 5 bases and J by 12 bases, and 11 bases separated the two germline ends. The length of the CDR3 is 11 residues. The CDR3 spells CASSSGPVQHF. CDR3 coding DNA: TGTGCCAGCTCATCGGGCCCCGTCCAGCATTTT. Looking up the rest from reference TRBV18 and TRBJ1-5 gives the full variable domain: NAGVMQNPRHLVRRRGQEARLRCSPMKGHSHVYWYRQLPEEGLKFMVYLQKENIIDESGMPKERFSAEFPKEGPSILRIQQVVRGDSAAYFCASSSGPVQHFGDGTRLSIL.

The sample holds a few counts of this clonotype. CDR3 in amino acids: CASSSAGRNTEAFF. The DNA for the CDR3 is TGCGCCAGCAGTTCCGCGGGTCGAAACACTGAAGCTTTCTTT. V is TRBV5-1 and J is TRBJ1-1; no reliable D call. The CDR3 spans 14 residues. Trimming took off 5 bases at V and 2 bases at J, with 13 bases between the two ends. The germline gives CDR1 SGHRS, CDR2 YFSETQ. Based on the CDR3 plus reference TRBV5-1 and TRBJ1-1, the full variable domain is KAGVTQTPRYLIKTRGQQVTLSCSPISGHRSVSWYQQTPGQGLQFLFEYFSETQRNKGNFPGRFSGRQFSNSRSEMNVSTLELGDSALYLCASSSAGRNTEAFFGQGTRLTVV.

The rearrangement links TRBV6-1 to TRBJ2-7; D remains unclear. V lost 0 bases and J lost 3, with 12 bases in between. CDR1 MNHNS and CDR2 SASEGT come from the germline V gene. The CDR3 runs 15 residues. CDR3 DNA sequence: TGTGCCAGCAGTGAAGCGGCGCTAGTCTACTACGAGCAGTACTTC. It is translated as CASSEAALVYYEQYF.

The rearrangement links TRBV7-9 to TRBJ1-5, with D hard to call. The CDR3 extends over 14 amino acids. The V and J ends lost 0 bases and 5 bases respectively, with 8 bases between them. CDR1 is SEHNR, CDR2 FQNEAQ, per germline (reference sequence). CDR3 protein: CASSLAVSDQPQHF. The CDR3 coding sequence is TGTGCCAGCAGCTTAGCAGTGAGTGATCAGCCCCAGCATTTT.

The chain combines TRBV28 with TRBJ2-5; D assignment may be TRBD1 or TRBD2 (5 bases each). The germline CDR1 and CDR2 sequences are MDHEN and SYDVKM. The CDR3 spans 15 residues. V shed 5 bases and J shed 4 bases, with 17 bases lying between them. The CDR3 is CASSAPGRELETQYF. The CDR3 DNA reads as TGTGCCAGCAGTGCTCCGGGACGGGAATTAGAGACCCAGTACTTC. The full variable domain, rest sourced from reference TRBV28 and TRBJ2-5, is DVKVTQSSRYLVKRTGEKVFLECVQDMDHENMFWYRQDPGLGLRLIYFSYDVKMKEKGDIPEGYSVSREKKERFSLILESASTNQTSMYLCASSAPGRELETQYFGPGTRLLVL.

V usage is TRBV6-5 and J usage is TRBJ1-1; unclear D gene. Trimming left V 0 bases short and J 3 bases short, with 11 bases between. This CDR3 is built from 15 residues. CDR1 MNHEY and CDR2 SVGAGI come from the germline V gene. The CDR3 DNA is TGTGCCAGCAGTTACTCGACATCCCTGGACACTGAAGCTTTCTTT. This codes for CASSYSTSLDTEAFF.

This clonotype was seen a few times. The chain employs TRBV4-1 and TRBJ2-3; 11 bases map to TRBD2. Germline V gene lookup returns CDR1 MGHRA and CDR2 YSYEKL. After removal of 4 bases from V and 1 base from J, the junction contained 1 base not matched to a gene. The CDR3 spans 15 residues. The CDR3 DNA reads as TGCGCCAGCAGCCGTAGCGGGGGGGGCACAGATACGCAGTATTTT. Translated, it gives CASSRSGGGTDTQYF.

The J gene is TRBJ1-3, the V gene TRBV18; 9 nucleotides line up with TRBD1. V lost 3 bases and J lost 4; bases outside the gene matches: 7. This CDR3 spans 16 amino acids. The germline gives CDR1 KGHSH, CDR2 LQKENI. CDR3 protein: CASSPQQGATGNTIYF. CDR3 DNA: TGTGCCAGCTCACCCCAACAGGGGGCTACGGGAAACACCATATATTTT.

In this sample, this clonotype turned up a few times. The chain uses TRBV3-1 and TRBJ2-3; 13 nucleotides align to TRBD2. The V gene end was trimmed by 4 bases and the J gene end by 5 bases; junction bases not matched to a gene: 9. This CDR3 contains 17 residues. Germline lookup yields CDR1 LGHDT and CDR2 YNNKEL (reference sequence). CDR3 residues: CASSPMTSGGSGDTQYF. The CDR3 DNA reads as TGTGCCAGCAGCCCGATGACTAGCGGGGGGTCCGGAGATACGCAGTATTTT.

V and J are TRBV12-3 or TRBV12-4 and TRBJ1-1, with D possibly TRBD1 on 5 matching bases. V lost 3 bases and J lost 1, with 12 bases in between. The CDR3 has 15 amino acids. The CDR3 bases are TGTGCCAGCAGTTTTGGGGGACGGCCGAACACTGAAGCTTTCTTT. Its protein is CASSFGGRPNTEAFF.

This clonotype occurred a few times. The chain combines TRBV5-1 with TRBJ2-3; 9 bases match TRBD2. Trimming cost V 4 bases and J 0 bases; bases outside gene matches: 3. Germline CDR1 reads SGHRS; CDR2 reads YFSETQ. The CDR3 has 15 amino acids. Here the CDR3 reads CASSVAGVSTDTQYF. The CDR3 DNA follows: TGCGCCAGCAGCGTAGCGGGGGTAAGCACAGATACGCAGTATTTT. Variable domain in full (rest from reference TRBV5-1 and TRBJ2-3): KAGVTQTPRYLIKTRGQQVTLSCSPISGHRSVSWYQQTPGQGLQFLFEYFSETQRNKGNFPGRFSGRQFSNSRSEMNVSTLELGDSALYLCASSVAGVSTDTQYFGPGTRLTVL.

V usage is TRBV5-1 and J usage is TRBJ2-6; 7 bases map to TRBD1. Germline CDR1 and CDR2: SGHRS and YFSETQ. V trimming: 4 bases; J trimming: 1 base; junction bases outside the gene matches: 8. The CDR3 runs 17 residues. CDR3 amino acids: CASSIQGIGSGANVLTF. The CDR3, as DNA: TGCGCCAGCAGCATACAGGGGATTGGTTCTGGGGCCAACGTCCTGACTTTC.

This clonotype was observed at least ten times. V is TRBV3-1 and J is TRBJ2-1; TRBD2 matches 8 bases. V was clipped by 4 bases and J by 10 bases; unmatched bases: 3. The CDR3 length is 12 residues. Per the germline V gene, CDR1 is LGHDT and CDR2 is YNNKEL (reference sequence). CDR3 residues: CASSPRGGEQFF. CDR3 coding DNA: TGTGCCAGCAGCCCCCGCGGGGGGGAGCAGTTCTTC.

In this sample, this clonotype turned up a few times. The chain is built from TRBV4-3 and TRBJ1-4; tentative D call: TRBD1 (5 bases). The CDR3 sequence is 14 residues long. The germline gives CDR1 LGHNA, CDR2 YSLEER. Trimming left V 0 bases short and J 8 bases short, with 10 bases between. The CDR3 sequence is CASSQEGAEEKLFF. The CDR3 nucleotides read TGCGCCAGCAGCCAAGAAGGGGCGGAGGAAAAACTGTTTTTT.

This clonotype was seen ten or more times. This rearrangement joins TRBV5-1 to TRBJ1-2; a possible D gene is TRBD1 (6 bases). The CDR3 loop spans 15 amino acids. V lost 0 bases and J 4 bases, leaving 13 bases between the germline ends. Germline V gene data show CDR1 as SGHRS and CDR2 as YFSETQ. The CDR3 bases are TGCGCCAGCAGCTTGGGTTCAGGGGACTTCTATGGCTACACCTTC. Its protein product is CASSLGSGDFYGYTF.

The chain couples TRBV18 to TRBJ2-7, with TRBD2 identical over 7 bases. Germline V gives CDR1 KGHSH, CDR2 LQKENI. The CDR3 runs 14 residues. V gave up 3 bases and J gave up 3 bases; unmatched junction bases: 5. CDR3 loop: CASSPPTGGYEQYF. As DNA, the CDR3 is TGTGCCAGCTCACCCCCGACGGGGGGCTACGAGCAGTACTTC.

This clonotype has a handful of counts. The chain uses TRBV6-5 and TRBJ2-3; D remains ambiguous. Looked up from germline, CDR1 is MNHEY and CDR2 is SVGAGI. The V and J ends lost 5 bases and 4 bases respectively, with 10 bases between them. The CDR3 is made up of 13 amino acids. For the CDR3, the DNA is TGTGCCAGCAGTGTCCCCGGCGCAGATACGCAGTATTTT. Protein: CASSVPGADTQYF.